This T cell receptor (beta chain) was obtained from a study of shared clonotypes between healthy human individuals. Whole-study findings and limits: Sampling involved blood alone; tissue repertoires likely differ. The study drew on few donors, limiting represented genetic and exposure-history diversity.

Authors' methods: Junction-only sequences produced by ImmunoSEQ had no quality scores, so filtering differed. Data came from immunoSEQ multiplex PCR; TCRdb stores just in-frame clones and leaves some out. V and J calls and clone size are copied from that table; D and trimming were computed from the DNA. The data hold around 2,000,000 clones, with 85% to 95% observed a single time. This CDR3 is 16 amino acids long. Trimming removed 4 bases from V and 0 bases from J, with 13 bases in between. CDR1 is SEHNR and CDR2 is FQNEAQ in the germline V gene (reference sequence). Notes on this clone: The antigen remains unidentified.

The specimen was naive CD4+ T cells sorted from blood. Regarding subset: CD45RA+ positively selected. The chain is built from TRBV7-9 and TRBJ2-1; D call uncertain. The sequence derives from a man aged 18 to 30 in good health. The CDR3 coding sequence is TGTGCCAGCAGCTGGGTGACGCACCCCTCCTACAATGAGCAGTTCTTC. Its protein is CASSWVTHPSYNEQFF.